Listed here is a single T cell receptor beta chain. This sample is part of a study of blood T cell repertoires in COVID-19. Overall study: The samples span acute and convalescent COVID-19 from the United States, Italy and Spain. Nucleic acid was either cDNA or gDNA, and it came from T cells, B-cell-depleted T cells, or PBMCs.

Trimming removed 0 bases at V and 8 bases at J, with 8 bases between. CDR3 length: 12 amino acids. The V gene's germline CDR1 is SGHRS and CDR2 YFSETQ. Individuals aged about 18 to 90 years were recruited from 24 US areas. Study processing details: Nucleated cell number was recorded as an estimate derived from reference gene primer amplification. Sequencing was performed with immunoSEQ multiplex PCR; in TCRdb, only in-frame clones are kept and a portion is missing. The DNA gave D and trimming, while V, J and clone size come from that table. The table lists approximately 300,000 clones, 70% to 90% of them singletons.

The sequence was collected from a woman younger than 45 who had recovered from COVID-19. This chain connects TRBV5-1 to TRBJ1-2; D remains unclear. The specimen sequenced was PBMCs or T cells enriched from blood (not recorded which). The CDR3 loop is CASSLDGRGYTF. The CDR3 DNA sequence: TGCGCCAGCAGCTTGGATGGCAGGGGCTACACCTTC. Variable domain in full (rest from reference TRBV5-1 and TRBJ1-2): KAGVTQTPRYLIKTRGQQVTLSCSPISGHRSVSWYQQTPGQGLQFLFEYFSETQRNKGNFPGRFSGRQFSNSRSEMNVSTLELGDSALYLCASSLDGRGYTFGSGTRLTVV.